This entry is about one T cell receptor (beta chain). Its antigen is currently not known. Per-nucleotide qualities are absent, and no much larger clonotype sits a single base away. These data belong to a study of vaccination and CD4 T cells after COVID-19 (dated by TCRdb to between 2021 and 2024). At the level of the whole study: The convalescent cohort comprised six males and four females, including two Hispanic individuals, seven Caucasians, two Asians and one multiracial person. Participants got two doses of the Pfizer-BioNTech BNT162b2 vaccine (n=8) or two doses of the Moderna mRNA-1273 vaccine (n=2). Post-COVID blood samples were collected from convalescent patients a median of around 100 days after diagnosis, with a range of roughly 30 to 161 days. Post-vaccine blood samples were collected a median of about 72 days after the second vaccine dose, ranging from about 12 to 250 days. Culture stimuli were overlapping spike peptide pools from SARS-CoV-2 and from the common cold coronaviruses HCoV-NL63, HCoV-OC43 and HCoV-229E. Control cultures received a CEFX viral epitope pool as the positive control, an HIV-1 Nef peptide pool as the negative control, or no peptide. In around 9 COVID-19 convalescent patients and a handful of infection-naive healthy vaccine recipients, researchers compared the spike-specific CD4+ TCR repertoire from before mRNA vaccination with the repertoire from after.

The sample's treatment or condition, from its label and the paper: roughly 10-day PBMC culture with coronavirus spike peptide pools or control peptides (ViraFEST assay). The ViraFEST assay, used in the study, expanded antigen-specific T cells with peptide pools and then identified the expanded clonotypes through TCR sequencing. The absence of prior SARS-CoV-2 infection in healthy vaccine recipients was confirmed by negative nucleocapsid antibody tests before and after vaccination. Each well held approximately 2 million PBMCs cultured in IMDM containing approximately 5.3% human AB serum and approximately 9.8 IU/ml IL-2, with about 10 ug/ml peptide pools added. Half of the culture medium was replaced with fresh IL-2-containing medium on days 3 and 7. CD4+ T cells were isolated after 10 days of culture through negative selection using the EasySep CD4+ T cell isolation kit. PBMCs were separated from whole blood using Ficoll-Paque Plus gradient centrifugation and then either used fresh or cryopreserved at -140C. In general, triplicate wells were set up for every culture condition.

Receptors were amplified or captured by PCR. TCR sequencing of DNA from cultured CD4+ T cells used the Oncomine TCR Beta short-read assay at the Johns Hopkins FTIC core. Genomic DNA was extracted from the cultured CD4+ T cells with the QIAamp micro DNA kit. Oncomine TCR Beta libraries from cultured CD4+ T cells were pooled with unique dual indexes and sequenced on an Illumina iSeq 100. Turning to the authors' computational methods: Non-productive sequences were filtered out, and CDR3s that did not start with C, did not end with F or W, or were shorter than 7 amino acids were discarded. Antigen-specific clonotypes were identified with the MANAFEST web application by comparing peptide-stimulated wells with reference and other culture wells. Positive clones required FDR below 0.05, an odds ratio above 5, and productive frequency above 0.1% in at least two of three replicate wells. Clonotypes that were significantly expanded in both SARS-CoV-2 spike wells and at least one common cold coronavirus spike condition were defined as cross-reactive. Levenshtein distances (stringdist) and unrooted phylogenetic trees (ape) in R version 3.6.1 were used to assess CDR3 homology. In TCRdb, the public reads were trimmed at Q25 with fastp and aligned with MiXCR, with productive beta chains retained. Identical CDR3 protein sequences are pooled into one entry, listed with their most common genes and DNA. TCRdb's processing, not the authors' own work, is the source of the V and J calls. The sample includes some 21,000 distinct CDR3 sequences, with approximately 56% observed a single time. The biggest ten clones account for less than 15% of the sample.

From cysteine to phenylalanine, the CDR3 is 17 amino acids long. Only the CDR3 part of the read is kept: 51 bases, read in frame from the first base. Via the germline V gene, CDR1 is SGHAT and CDR2 FQNNGV. V is shortened by 5 bases, J by 1 base, and the region joining them spans 18 bases. Summary of the overall study and its limitations: In convalescent patients, a median about 84% of post-vaccine SARS-CoV-2-reactive clones were detected only after vaccination, and vaccine-specific priming was suggested by this finding. Relatively few convalescent patients were included in the study, and early timepoints after natural infection were not analyzed. Of the vaccine-specific clones found in convalescent patients, nearly all (304 of 307) were mono-reactive for SARS-CoV-2 spike instead of being cross-reactive with common cold coronaviruses. Although the median number of SARS-CoV-2-reactive clonotypes went up from approximately 20 after infection to around 40 after vaccination, the increase was not significant.

Here the chain combines TRBV11-2 and TRBJ1-3; TRBD1 is a weak D gene call, 5 bases matching. The input for sequencing was CD4+ T cells from blood, cultured in vitro, taken after SARS-CoV-2 vaccination. This sequence was found in a human donor who received a COVID-19 vaccine. The sequenced DNA: TGTGCCAGCAGCCACCCCCGGGGCGGACGGTCTGGAAACACCATATATTTT. Its protein product is CASSHPRGGRSGNTIYF.